This TCR beta chain was recorded in a study of blood T cell repertoires in COVID-19. Turning to the study itself: The study drew acute and convalescent COVID-19 samples from the United States, Italy and Spain.

The protocol was immunoSEQ multiplex PCR, while the TCRdb copy is restricted to in-frame clones and leaves out a portion. The repertoire holds hundreds of thousands of clones, with about nine tenths as singletons. The germline V gene has CDR1 LGHDT and CDR2 YNNKEL (reference sequence). The CDR3 runs 14 residues. V lost 3 bases and J lost 4, with 12 bases in between. The sequenced sample consisted of peripheral blood. The genes are TRBV3-1 (or the pseudogene TRBV3-2) and TRBJ1-1; D is ambiguous. This sequence originates from a man in his sixties who had recovered from COVID-19. The DNA for the CDR3 is TGTGCCAGCAGCCACTCTTCGGTATTCACTGAAGCTTTCTTT. Residues: CASSHSSVFTEAFF.